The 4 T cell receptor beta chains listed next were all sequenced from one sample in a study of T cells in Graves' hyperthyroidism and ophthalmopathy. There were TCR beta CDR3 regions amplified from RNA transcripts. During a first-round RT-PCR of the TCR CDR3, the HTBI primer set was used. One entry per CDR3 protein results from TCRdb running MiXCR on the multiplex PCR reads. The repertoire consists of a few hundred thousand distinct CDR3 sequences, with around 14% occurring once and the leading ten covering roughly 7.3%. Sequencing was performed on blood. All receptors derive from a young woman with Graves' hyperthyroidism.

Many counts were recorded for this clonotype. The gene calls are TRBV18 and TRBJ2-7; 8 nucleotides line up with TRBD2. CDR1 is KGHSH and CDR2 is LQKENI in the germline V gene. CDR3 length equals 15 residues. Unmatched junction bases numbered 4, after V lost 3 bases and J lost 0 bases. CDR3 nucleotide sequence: TGTGCCAGCTCACCCTTAGCGGGAAGCTCCTACGAGCAGTACTTC. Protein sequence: CASSPLAGSSYEQYF.

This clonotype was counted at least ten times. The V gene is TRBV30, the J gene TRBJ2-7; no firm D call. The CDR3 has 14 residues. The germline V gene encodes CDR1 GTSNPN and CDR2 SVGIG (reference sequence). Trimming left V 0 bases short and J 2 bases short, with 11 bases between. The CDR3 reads CAWSVRARTYEQYF. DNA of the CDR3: TGTGCCTGGAGTGTACGAGCCCGAACCTACGAGCAGTACTTC. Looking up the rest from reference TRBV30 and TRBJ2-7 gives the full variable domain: SQTIHQWPATLVQPVGSPLSLECTVEGTSNPNLYWYRQAAGRGLQLLFYSVGIGQISSEVPQNLSASRPQDRQFILSSKKLLLSDSGFYLCAWSVRARTYEQYFGPGTRLTVT.

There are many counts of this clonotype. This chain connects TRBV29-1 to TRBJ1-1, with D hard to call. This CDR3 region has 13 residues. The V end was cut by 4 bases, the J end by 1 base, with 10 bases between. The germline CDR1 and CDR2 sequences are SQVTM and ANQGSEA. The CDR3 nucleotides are TGCAGCGTTGGCGAACTGCCGAACACTGAAGCTTTCTTT. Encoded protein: CSVGELPNTEAFF.

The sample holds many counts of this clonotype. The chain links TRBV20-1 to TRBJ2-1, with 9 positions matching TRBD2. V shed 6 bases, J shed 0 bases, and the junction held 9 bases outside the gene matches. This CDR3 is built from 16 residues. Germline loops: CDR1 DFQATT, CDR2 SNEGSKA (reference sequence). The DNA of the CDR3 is TGCAGTGCCCGGGCCCTAGCGGGGAGCTCCTACAATGAGCAGTTCTTC. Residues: CSARALAGSSYNEQFF.